The source of this T cell receptor beta chain is a study of STAT3 mutations in large granular lymphocyte leukemia. With 2 bases removed from V and 5 bases from J, the gap between germline ends came to 9 bases. The V gene's germline CDR1 is PRHDT and CDR2 FYEKMQ (reference sequence). The CDR3 is 13 amino acids. General study results and limits: No sample exists from the first appearance of each clone. At least one immunodominant TCR beta clonotype appeared in every T-cell large granular lymphocyte leukemia patient. After therapy, about 30% of the 18 patients switched clonotypes, all new clones STAT3 wild type.

A remark on this clone: What it recognizes is unknown.

Data came from immunoSEQ multiplex PCR; TCRdb stores just in-frame clones and leaves some out. The sample carries approximately 42,000 clones, roughly three quarters recorded once. The sequenced sample consisted of PBMCs. The genes are TRBV13 and TRBJ2-5; D is unclear. This clonotype was obtained from a human donor with T large granular lymphocyte leukemia. Some clones in this sample may be carry-over from other donors' samples. The DNA for the CDR3 is TGTGCCAGCAGCTTACAGAGAGCGGAGACCCAGTACTTC. It codes for CASSLQRAETQYF.